The 28 T cell receptor beta chains below all came from one sample that was sequenced in a study of T cell responses to AZD1222 COVID-19 vaccine. Sequenced by immunoSEQ multiplex PCR; TCRdb stores in-frame clones only, minus some. This sample has 100,000 or so clones, with approximately 90% found just once. Sequencing was performed on peripheral blood, taken 28 days after the second AZD1222 dose. The receptors stem from an adult who received the AZD1222 COVID-19 vaccine.

The V and J genes are TRBV28 and TRBJ1-5, with TRBD1 as a possible D gene (6 bases). CDR1 MDHEN and CDR2 SYDVKM come from the germline V gene. V was trimmed by 6 bases and J by 3 bases, leaving 18 bases between them. This CDR3 comprises 16 residues. The CDR3 nucleotides are TGTGCCAGCAGCTCAATTATCCGGGACAACAATCAGCCCCAGCATTTT. It specifies CASSSIIRDNNQPQHF.

The chain is built from TRBV19 and TRBJ2-4; TRBD1 aligns across 8 bases. The V segment lost 3 bases and the J segment 6 bases; nucleotides outside the gene matches: 7. The CDR3 is 15 amino acids. From germline, CDR1 is LNHDA and CDR2 SQIVND (reference sequence). CDR3 residues: CASSMTGDVGNIQYF. As DNA, the CDR3 is TGTGCCAGTAGTATGACAGGGGATGTCGGAAACATTCAGTACTTC.

The chain combines TRBV12-3 or TRBV12-4 with TRBJ1-3; no firm D call. Trimming cost V 5 bases and J 3 bases, with 8 bases left between them. This CDR3 is 13 amino acids long. In DNA form, the CDR3 reads TGTGCCAGCAGTGGTCGTCATGGAAACACCATATATTTT. Translated, it gives CASSGRHGNTIYF.

This CDR3 reads CASIPAGGSNQPQHF. The DNA of the CDR3 is TGTGCCAGCATCCCGGCGGGGGGGAGCAATCAGCCCCAGCATTTT. The genes are TRBV6-5 and TRBJ1-5; D possibly corresponds to TRBD1 (5 bases). The CDR3 has 15 amino acids. Germline V lookup: CDR1 MNHEY, CDR2 SVGAGI. V lost 7 bases and J 1 base, leaving 14 bases between the germline ends.

The chain employs TRBV27 and TRBJ1-2; 8 bases line up with TRBD1. The CDR3 runs 14 residues. The V gene's germline CDR1 is MNHEY and CDR2 SMNVEV (reference sequence). Losses at the gene ends were 7 bases for V and 3 bases for J; bases not matched to a gene: 7. The DNA of the CDR3 is TGTGCCAGCAAGAAGGACAGGGAGGACTATGGCTACACCTTC. Translation gives CASKKDREDYGYTF.

This sequence joins TRBV2 and TRBJ1-3, with D unresolved. The V gene lost 7 bases and the J gene lost 2 bases, with 18 bases spanning the gap. CDR3 length: 16 residues. Germline V gene sequence: CDR1 SNHLY, CDR2 FYNNEI. In nucleotides, the CDR3 is TGTGCCAGCATACGGGAAGGGCGTGCGACTGGAAACACCATATATTTT. Translating it yields CASIREGRATGNTIYF.

This clone is a singleton in its sample. The V call is TRBV19, the J call TRBJ2-3; 7 bases align to TRBD2. Germline V lookup: CDR1 LNHDA, CDR2 SQIVND (reference sequence). The CDR3 spans 15 residues. With 1 base clipped from V and 3 bases from J, the junction kept 4 bases outside the gene matches. CDR3 DNA: TGTGCCAGTAGTATAGGCGGGGGAGGGACAGATACGCAGTATTTT. Protein product: CASSIGGGGTDTQYF. Using reference TRBV19 and TRBJ2-3 for the parts outside the CDR3, the full variable domain is DGGITQSPKYLFRKEGQNVTLSCEQNLNHDAMYWYRQDPGQGLRLIYYSQIVNDFQKGDIAEGYSVSREKKESFPLTVTSAQKNPTAFYLCASSIGGGGTDTQYFGPGTRLTVL.

CDR3 DNA sequence: TGTGCCAGCAGCTTGGCAGGGACCGTCACCGGGGAGCTGTTTTTT. The encoded protein is CASSLAGTVTGELFF. The rearrangement links TRBV5-4 to TRBJ2-2; D might be TRBD1 or TRBD2, each matching 5 bases. Germline values: CDR1 SGHNT, CDR2 YYREEE (reference sequence). The V and J ends lost 0 bases and 4 bases respectively, with 10 bases between them. The CDR3 has 15 amino acids.

V is TRBV12-3 or TRBV12-4 and J is TRBJ1-6; a possible D gene is TRBD1 (5 bases). Trimming cost V 1 base and J 8 bases, with 6 bases left between them. The CDR3 loop spans 13 amino acids. CDR3 sequence: CASSLDRYSPLHF. The DNA of the CDR3 is TGTGCCAGCAGTTTAGACAGGTATTCACCCCTCCACTTT.

The chain links TRBV29-1 to TRBJ1-2; 10 bases agree with TRBD1. CDR3 length equals 14 residues. Germline CDR1 SQVTM, CDR2 ANQGSEA. Germline trimming cut 7 bases from V and 2 bases from J; bases unmatched to any gene: 7. The DNA for the CDR3 is TGCAGCGCCGGACAGGGGGTGGAAAACTATGGCTACACCTTC. Translating it yields CSAGQGVENYGYTF.

The V and J genes are TRBV5-1 and TRBJ1-2, with TRBD1 as a possible D gene (5 bases). The germline V and J ends were trimmed by 7 bases and 8 bases, with 21 bases remaining between them. The CDR3 is made up of 14 amino acids. Germline-derived CDR1 and CDR2 are SGHRS and YFSETQ. This CDR3 is CASGTTGGVWGYTF. The CDR3 DNA reads as TGCGCCAGCGGTACCACCGGGGGTGTGTGGGGCTACACCTTC.

The chain links TRBV29-1 to TRBJ2-5; D might be TRBD1 (6 bases). The V end was cut by 2 bases, the J end by 6 bases, with 16 bases between. This CDR3 has 14 residues. Per the germline V gene, CDR1 is SQVTM and CDR2 is ANQGSEA. CDR3 loop: CSVERSGASQTQYF. In nucleotides, the CDR3 is TGCAGCGTTGAAAGGTCAGGGGCTAGCCAGACCCAGTACTTC.

The chain couples TRBV28 to TRBJ1-5; D uncertain. Germline CDR1 is MDHEN and CDR2 is SYDVKM. Trimming stripped 5 bases from V and 4 bases from J, with 9 bases between. The CDR3 has 13 amino acids. The CDR3 sequence: CASSRLTNQPQHF. The CDR3 nucleotides are TGTGCCAGCAGTCGTCTCACAAATCAGCCCCAGCATTTT.

The chain links TRBV5-4 to TRBJ2-3; TRBD2 matches 10 bases. V dropped 3 bases and J dropped 1; count of bases not matched to a gene: 5. The CDR3 runs 16 residues. Germline loops: CDR1 SGHNT, CDR2 YYREEE (reference sequence). As DNA, the CDR3 is TGTGCCAGCAGCTCTCAAGGGACTAGCGGCACAGATACGCAGTATTTT. Translation: CASSSQGTSGTDTQYF.

The rearrangement links TRBV3-1 (or the pseudogene TRBV3-2) to TRBJ2-7; maybe TRBD1 (5 bases). This CDR3 contains 15 residues. V lost 1 base and J 2 bases, leaving 12 bases between the germline ends. From germline, CDR1 is LGHDT and CDR2 YNNKEL (reference sequence). CDR3 in DNA: TGTGCCAGCAGCCAAGGTGACAGAAAACCCTACGAGCAGTACTTC. Its translation: CASSQGDRKPYEQYF.

The rearrangement links TRBV2 to TRBJ1-5; no firm D call. The CDR3 is made up of 15 amino acids. Trimming cost V 1 base and J 0 bases, with 7 bases left between them. In germline, CDR1 is SNHLY, CDR2 FYNNEI. CDR3 nucleotide sequence: TGTGCCAGCAGTGAAGGGGAATTTAGCAATCAGCCCCAGCATTTT. Translated, it gives CASSEGEFSNQPQHF.

The chain uses TRBV4-2 and TRBJ2-3, with 13 bases aligning to TRBD2. The ends lost 0 bases at V and 4 bases at J; junction bases unmatched: 4. Germline V gives CDR1 LGHNA, CDR2 YNFKEQ. This CDR3 region has 17 residues. In DNA form, the CDR3 reads TGTGCCAGCAGCCAAGATGGGACTAGCGGGGAGGCAGATACGCAGTATTTT. This gives the protein CASSQDGTSGEADTQYF.

This clone was counted a single time. This chain uses TRBV6-6 with TRBJ1-4; TRBD1 agrees at 8 bases. V lost 5 bases to trimming and J lost 7 bases; unmatched junction nucleotides: 9. The CDR3 has 15 amino acids. In germline, CDR1 is MNHNY, CDR2 SVGAGI (reference sequence). In DNA form, the CDR3 reads TGTGCCAGCAGTCAACGGACAGGGAGGGGTGAAAAACTGTTTTTT. Protein sequence: CASSQRTGRGEKLFF.

CDR3 nucleotide sequence: TGTGCCAGTGGAAACCCGACCGGGACAGGGATTAATGAAAAACTGTTTTTT. Its translation: CASGNPTGTGINEKLFF. The genes are TRBV19 and TRBJ1-4, with 9 bases identical to TRBD1. The CDR3 consists of 17 residues. The V and J ends lost 8 bases and 4 bases, in that order; junction bases with no gene match: 14. Germline CDR1 LNHDA, CDR2 SQIVND (reference sequence).

This chain joins TRBV11-2 and TRBJ1-2; D might be TRBD1 (5 bases). CDR3 size: 17 residues. V lost 4 bases and J lost 4, with 22 bases in between. From germline, CDR1 is SGHAT and CDR2 FQNNGV. CDR3 in amino acids: CASSSSNRDGYLYGYTF. The CDR3 DNA is TGTGCCAGCAGCTCAAGTAACCGGGACGGGTACCTCTATGGCTACACCTTC.

V usage is TRBV7-2 and J usage is TRBJ1-2; 11 bases align to TRBD1. Germline loops: CDR1 SGHTA, CDR2 FQGNSA. The CDR3 is made up of 13 amino acids. V shed 5 bases and J 8 bases; nucleotides not matched to a gene: 4. The CDR3 nucleotides are TGTGCCAGCAGCCGGGACAGGGGGGACGGCTACACCTTC. It specifies CASSRDRGDGYTF. The full variable domain, completed using reference TRBV7-2 and TRBJ1-2, is GAGVSQSPSNKVTEKGKDVELRCDPISGHTALYWYRQSLGQGLEFLIYFQGNSAPDKSGLPSDRFSAERTGGSVSTLTIQRTQQEDSAVYLCASSRDRGDGYTFGSGTRLTVV.

The chain couples TRBV5-1 to TRBJ2-7, with TRBD2 as a possible D gene (6 bases). The germline CDR1 and CDR2 sequences are SGHRS and YFSETQ. V dropped 4 bases and J dropped 10 bases, with 21 bases sitting between them. The CDR3 loop spans 14 amino acids. The CDR3: CASSPSGTASRQYF. The CDR3 nucleotides are TGCGCCAGCAGCCCGAGTGGGACTGCCTCCCGTCAGTACTTC.

This rearrangement joins TRBV7-7 to TRBJ2-1, with TRBD2 matching 7 bases. The germline gives CDR1 SSHAT, CDR2 FNYEAQ (reference sequence). The V segment lost 1 base and the J segment 8 bases; nucleotides outside the gene matches: 11. The CDR3 has 16 amino acids. The CDR3 region has the DNA TGTGCCAGCAGCTTAGGCGCTAGCGGCCCCTTCGATGAGCAGTTCTTC. Translated, it gives CASSLGASGPFDEQFF.

The chain links TRBV9 to TRBJ1-3, with no clear D. The CDR3 is 14 amino acids. Trimming took off 4 bases at V and 2 bases at J, with 10 bases between the two ends. Germline CDR1 is SGDLS and CDR2 is YYNGEE. In nucleotides, the CDR3 is TGTGCCAGCAGCCCATTGAGGACTGGAAACACCATATATTTT. As protein: CASSPLRTGNTIYF.

The chain carries TRBV19 and TRBJ1-5; no clear D gene. The germline CDR1 and CDR2 sequences are LNHDA and SQIVND (reference sequence). V lost 2 bases, J lost 0 bases, and 11 bases lay in between. This CDR3 is built from 16 residues. The DNA for the CDR3 is TGTGCCAGTAGTATACCAGATTTCTATAGCAATCAGCCCCAGCATTTT. It is translated as CASSIPDFYSNQPQHF.

This chain connects TRBV5-6 to TRBJ2-3; 7 bases agree with TRBD1. The germline gives CDR1 SGHDT, CDR2 YYEEEE. CDR3 length equals 15 residues. The ends lost 0 bases at V and 2 bases at J; junction bases unmatched: 3. CDR3 in amino acids: CASSLGTGTTDTQYF. CDR3 coding DNA: TGTGCCAGCAGCTTGGGGACAGGCACCACAGATACGCAGTATTTT.

The J gene is TRBJ1-1, the V gene TRBV11-3; D is undetermined. There are 13 residues in the CDR3. From germline, CDR1 is SGHNT and CDR2 YENEEA. With 6 bases removed from V and 1 base from J, the gap between germline ends came to 9 bases. CDR3 loop: CASSFLSNTEAFF. CDR3 DNA: TGTGCCAGCAGTTTCCTTTCGAACACTGAAGCTTTCTTT.

The rearrangement links TRBV2 to TRBJ2-3, with no clear D. The CDR3 spans 11 residues. The germline V and J ends were trimmed by 6 bases and 6 bases, with 7 bases remaining between them. The germline V gene has CDR1 SNHLY and CDR2 FYNNEI. The CDR3: CASRLGDTQYF. DNA for the CDR3: TGTGCCAGCAGGCTTGGGGATACGCAGTATTTT.